The present TCR beta chain was sequenced within a study of blood T cells in healthy people across ages. Regarding the study as a whole: It was found that TCR beta diversity correlated strongly with the percentage of naive T cells.

The authors ran a second PCR of roughly 6 to 12 cycles using a sample-barcoded 5' primer and a J-beta primer mix. Each TCR beta cDNA got a 12-nucleotide random molecular identifier. TCRdb processed the 5' RACE reads anew with MiXCR; each CDR3 protein has one entry. The table lists more than 750,000 distinct CDR3 sequences, just under 30% of them singletons. On this clonotype itself: Its target is not known.

The same data also went into a second study, on T cells of mothers and their children. That study reports: Slightly higher overlap, not significant, was seen in related mother-child pairs than in unrelated pairs.

This clonotype was obtained from a middle-aged woman in good health. Sequencing was done on a sample of blood.

This CDR3 is CSARSIADTQYF. The DNA for the CDR3 is TGCAGTGCTAGAAGTATTGCTGATACGCAGTATTTT. V gene TRBV20-1 combines with J gene TRBJ2-3; no clear D gene. V gave up 2 bases and J gave up 6 bases, with 9 bases separating them. This CDR3 has 12 residues. The germline CDR1 and CDR2 sequences are DFQATT and SNEGSKA (reference sequence).